This TCR beta chain originates from a study of T cell repertoires in cytomegalovirus infection. Study summary: An indication of both CMV infection and matching HLA type came from public TCR beta signatures. Study-wide points: CMV-specific TCR beta clonotypes restricted by HLA-C dominated the ex vivo response. Totalled public TCR beta family frequency picked out people who carried CMV plus the relevant HLA.

This clonotype has more than one count but fewer than ten. Its antigen remains unidentified. The germline V gene encodes CDR1 SNHLY and CDR2 FYNNEI. V was pared by 5 bases and J by 5 bases, with 16 bases between. The length of the CDR3 is 15 residues. Via MiXCR, TCRdb re-called the reads, giving one row per CDR3 protein. The sample has roughly 500,000 distinct CDR3 sequences, around a third seen once. The rearrangement uses TRBV2 and TRBJ1-5, with D maybe TRBD1 (6 bases). This receptor was taken from a human donor in good health (CMV status not recorded). Some clones in this sample may be carry-over from other donors' samples. Sample: cultured PBMCs, taken from culture after CMV antigen stimulation. CDR3 nucleotides: TGTGCCAGCAGTTGGGGCCAGGGGTTCGATCAGCCCCAGCATTTT. The encoded protein is CASSWGQGFDQPQHF.